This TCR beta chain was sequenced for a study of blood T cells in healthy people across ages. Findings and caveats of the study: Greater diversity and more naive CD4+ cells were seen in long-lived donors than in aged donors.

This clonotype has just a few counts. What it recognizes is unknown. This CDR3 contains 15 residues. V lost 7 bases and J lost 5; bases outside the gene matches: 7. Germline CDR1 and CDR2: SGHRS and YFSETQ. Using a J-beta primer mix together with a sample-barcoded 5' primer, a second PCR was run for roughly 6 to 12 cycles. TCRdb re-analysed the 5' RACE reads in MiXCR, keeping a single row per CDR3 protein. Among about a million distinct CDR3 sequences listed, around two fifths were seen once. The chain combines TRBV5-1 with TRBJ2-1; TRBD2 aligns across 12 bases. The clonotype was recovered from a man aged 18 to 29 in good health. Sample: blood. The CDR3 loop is CASRASGGDHNEQFF. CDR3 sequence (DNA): TGCGCCAGCCGCGCTAGCGGGGGGGACCACAATGAGCAGTTCTTC.